This T cell receptor (beta chain) was sequenced in a study of cytomegalovirus exposure and HLA in healthy donors. Findings of the study overall: Sequencing likely generated an artifact that appeared as a cluster of highly shared sequence variants.

Germline-derived CDR1 and CDR2 are LNHDA and SQIVND (reference sequence). CDR3 length: 14 amino acids. Germline trimming cut 6 bases from V and 6 bases from J; bases unmatched to any gene: 11. Comment on this clone: Its antigen is not known.

The PCR contained 60 Vbeta and 13 Jbeta primers. Assay: immunoSEQ multiplex PCR; the TCRdb copy retains only in-frame clones and omits some. Seen here are about 140,000 clones, 61% observed once, and the top ten hold around 1.8%. The receptor's source is a male donor in good health and CMV-seronegative. The chain recombines TRBV19 with TRBJ2-7; TRBD2 matches at 7 bases. Sequencing was performed on PBMCs. The CDR3: CASRGGTNKGEQYF. The CDR3 nucleotides read TGTGCCAGTAGGGGAGGGACTAACAAGGGCGAGCAGTACTTC.